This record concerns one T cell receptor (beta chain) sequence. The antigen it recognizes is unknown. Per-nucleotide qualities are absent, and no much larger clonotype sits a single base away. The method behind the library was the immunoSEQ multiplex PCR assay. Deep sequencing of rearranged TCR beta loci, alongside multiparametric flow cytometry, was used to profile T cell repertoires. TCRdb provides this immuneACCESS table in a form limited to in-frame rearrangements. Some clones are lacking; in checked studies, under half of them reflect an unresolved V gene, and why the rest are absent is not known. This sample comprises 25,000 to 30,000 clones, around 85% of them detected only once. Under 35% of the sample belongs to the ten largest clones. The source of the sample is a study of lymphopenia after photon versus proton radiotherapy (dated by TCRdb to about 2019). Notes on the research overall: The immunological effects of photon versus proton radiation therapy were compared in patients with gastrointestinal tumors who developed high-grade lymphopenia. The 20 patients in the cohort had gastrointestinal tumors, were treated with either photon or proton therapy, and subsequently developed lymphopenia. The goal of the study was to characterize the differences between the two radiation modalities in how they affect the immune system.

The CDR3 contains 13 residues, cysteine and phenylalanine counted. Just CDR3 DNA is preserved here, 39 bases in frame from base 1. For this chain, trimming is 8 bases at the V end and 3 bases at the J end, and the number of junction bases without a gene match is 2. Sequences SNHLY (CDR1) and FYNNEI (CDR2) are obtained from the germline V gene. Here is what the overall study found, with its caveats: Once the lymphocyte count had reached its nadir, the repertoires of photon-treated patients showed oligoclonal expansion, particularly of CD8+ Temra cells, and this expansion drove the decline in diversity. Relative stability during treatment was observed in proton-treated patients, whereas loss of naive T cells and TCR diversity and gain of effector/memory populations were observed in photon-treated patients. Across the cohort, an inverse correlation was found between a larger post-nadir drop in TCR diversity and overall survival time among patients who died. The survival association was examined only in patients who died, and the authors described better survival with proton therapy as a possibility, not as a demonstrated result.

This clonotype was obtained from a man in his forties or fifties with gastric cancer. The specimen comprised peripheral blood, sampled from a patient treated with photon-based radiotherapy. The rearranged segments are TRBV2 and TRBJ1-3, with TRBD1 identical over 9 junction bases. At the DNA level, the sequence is TGTGCCAGCGGGACAGGGTTTGGAAACACCATATATTTT. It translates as CASGTGFGNTIYF.